This T cell receptor (beta chain) was sequenced in a study of blood T cells in healthy people across ages. Primed by a sample-barcoded 5' primer and a J-beta primer mix, a second PCR proceeded for about 6 to 11 cycles. TCRdb called the 5' RACE reads again in MiXCR, with one record for every CDR3 protein. The table includes roughly 800,000 distinct CDR3 sequences, roughly 24% detected once. Trimming shortened V by 5 bases and J by 2 bases, and 11 bases separated the two germline ends. This CDR3 has 13 amino acids. The germline V gene has CDR1 SGHRS and CDR2 YFSETQ. Researchers report isolating at least 6.5 million PBMCs per sample. Total RNA extraction produced at least 5.5 micrograms (per sample) for the study. This clonotype was detected only a few times. This sample also belongs to another study, concerning T cells of mothers and their children.

Sequencing input: blood. The V and J genes are TRBV5-1 and TRBJ2-7; D call uncertain. The sequence derives from a boy between 5 and 17 years old in good health. The DNA for the CDR3 is TGCGCCAGCAGGCCACTGTCCACCTACGAGCAGTACTTC. It translates to CASRPLSTYEQYF.